The 8 T cell receptor beta chains reported below all come from one sample, sequenced in a study of long-term antiretroviral therapy in people with HIV. Assay version v3.0 of immunoSEQ was used, and it was run at survey level. Assay: immunoSEQ multiplex PCR; the TCRdb copy retains only in-frame clones and omits some. This table has about 35,000 clones, 82% appearing once. Specimen: unsorted PBMCs, collected 0.3 years after starting antiretroviral therapy. These TCRs come from a man younger than 35 with HIV.

The chain joins TRBV23-1 to TRBJ2-1; either TRBD1 or TRBD2 may supply D (5 bases each). TRBV23-1 carries the ORF label, with uncertain function. The CDR3 sequence is 16 residues long. V was trimmed by 3 bases and J by 4 bases, leaving 16 bases between them. The CDR3 region has the DNA TGCGCCAGCAGTCACCTCCGGGACGGATCGTACAATGAGCAGTTCTTC. Protein product: CASSHLRDGSYNEQFF.

This clone has more than one count but fewer than ten. The chain links TRBV7-8 to TRBJ2-7, with D perhaps matching TRBD2 (5 bases). Per germline, CDR1 SGHVS and CDR2 FQNEAQ. This CDR3 spans 14 amino acids. V gave up 0 bases and J gave up 3 bases, with 9 bases separating them. CDR3 loop: CASSLASRGYEQYF. The CDR3 region has the DNA TGTGCCAGCAGCTTAGCGAGTCGGGGCTACGAGCAGTACTTC.

The genes are TRBV5-4 and TRBJ2-1; D may be TRBD2 (6 bases). The CDR3 spans 16 residues. CDR1 is SGHNT, CDR2 YYREEE, per germline (reference sequence). Trimming removed 5 bases from V and 5 bases from J, with 20 bases in between. The CDR3 region has the DNA TGTGCCAGCAGGGACTATGTAGGTGGCCACAACAATGAGCAGTTCTTC. Its translation: CASRDYVGGHNNEQFF.

This chain links TRBV9 with TRBJ2-7; D may match TRBD1 or TRBD2 (5 bases each). There are 15 residues in the CDR3. V lost 4 bases to trimming and J lost 5 bases, with 19 bases between them. The germline gives CDR1 SGDLS, CDR2 YYNGEE. The CDR3, as DNA: TGTGCCAGCAGCCCATCCGGGACGGCGGGCGACGAGCAGTACTTC. Translated, it gives CASSPSGTAGDEQYF.

V and J are TRBV29-1 and TRBJ2-7; 9 nucleotides match TRBD1. The germline gives CDR1 SQVTM, CDR2 ANQGSEA. The trim removed 6 bases at V and 4 bases at J, leaving 10 bases unmatched. The CDR3 runs 14 residues. In DNA, the CDR3 is TGCAGCGTGCGGACAGGGGAAGGCCCATACGAGCAGTACTTC. It translates to CSVRTGEGPYEQYF.

This clone has only one observation. The J gene is TRBJ2-5, the V gene TRBV5-6; D may be TRBD2 (6 bases). Germline V CDR1 and CDR2: SGHDT, YYEEEE. The CDR3 extends over 15 amino acids. V dropped 0 bases and J dropped 1 base, with 10 bases sitting between them. The CDR3 loop reads CASSLAGGLQETQYF. The CDR3 DNA reads TGTGCCAGCAGCTTGGCCGGGGGTCTCCAAGAGACCCAGTACTTC.

The chain recombines TRBV7-2 with TRBJ2-2, with D perhaps given as TRBD1 or TRBD2 (5 bases each). The CDR3 spans 18 residues. Trimming removed 6 bases from V and 0 bases from J, with 20 bases in between. Germline assignment: CDR1 SGHTA and CDR2 FQGNSA. The CDR3 nucleotides are TGTGCCAGCAGTCGAATGGGGACGGTGCAGACGAACACCGGGGAGCTGTTTTTT. Protein product: CASSRMGTVQTNTGELFF.

V gene TRBV5-1 combines with J gene TRBJ2-1; 13 bases match TRBD2. There are 18 residues in the CDR3. CDR1 SGHRS and CDR2 YFSETQ come from the germline V gene. Unmatched junction bases numbered 6, after V lost 3 bases and J lost 0 bases. The CDR3 is CASSSGTSGVASYNEQFF. The CDR3 bases are TGCGCCAGCAGCTCGGGGACTAGCGGGGTGGCCTCCTACAATGAGCAGTTCTTC.